These 18 T cell receptor beta chains share one sample of origin, sequenced in a study of blood T cells in healthy people across ages. Through a sample-barcoded 5' primer and a J-beta primer mix, a second PCR was run for roughly 7 to 12 cycles. TCRdb redid the calling of the 5' RACE reads with MiXCR, one entry per CDR3 protein. The sample consists of about a million distinct CDR3 sequences, about 53% of them appearing once. The sample consisted of blood. The receptors shown here come from a woman between 55 and 75 years old in good health.

V gene TRBV20-1 combines with J gene TRBJ2-3; D unclear. V lost 3 bases to trimming and J lost 1 base, with 5 bases between them. The CDR3 runs 12 residues. CDR1 is DFQATT, CDR2 SNEGSKA, per germline (reference sequence). CDR3 coding DNA: TGCAGTGCTAGGTGGGGCACAGATACGCAGTATTTT. This encodes CSARWGTDTQYF.

The chain links TRBV9 to TRBJ2-6; D gene uncertain. Germline CDR1 reads SGDLS; CDR2 reads YYNGEE. V was clipped by 0 bases and J by 6 bases, with 7 bases between them. The CDR3 extends over 14 amino acids. This CDR3 is CASSVDLSANVLTF. The DNA for the CDR3 is TGTGCCAGCAGCGTAGACCTTTCGGCCAACGTCCTGACTTTC.

This clonotype has just a few counts. The rearrangement uses TRBV12-3 or TRBV12-4 and TRBJ2-7; D is uncertain. Deletions cut 4 bases from V and 0 bases from J, with 13 bases between. CDR3 length equals 15 residues. CDR3 residues: CASSSLMGSSYEQYF. CDR3 in DNA: TGTGCCAGCAGTTCTCTCATGGGTAGCTCCTACGAGCAGTACTTC.

This clonotype was counted only a few times. The chain links TRBV20-1 to TRBJ2-7, with TRBD1 as a possible D gene (5 bases). Trimming left V 5 bases short and J 2 bases short, with 10 bases between. Per germline, CDR1 DFQATT and CDR2 SNEGSKA (reference sequence). This CDR3 spans 12 amino acids. CDR3 residues: CSAWQGAYEQYF. DNA for the CDR3: TGCAGTGCTTGGCAGGGTGCCTACGAGCAGTACTTC.

About this clonotype: One base away lies a much larger clone, so this may be a sequencing read error. The rearrangement links TRBV7-9 to TRBJ1-6; 9 nucleotides agree with TRBD1. The CDR3 is 15 amino acids. Germline CDR1 SEHNR, CDR2 FQNEAQ (reference sequence). The CDR3 DNA is TGTGCCGGCAGCTTAGAAGGACAGGGGAATTCACCCCTCCACTTT. This codes for CAGSLEGQGNSPLHF.

There are a few counts of this clonotype. This chain connects TRBV20-1 to TRBJ1-5; no clear D. The CDR3 runs 14 residues. CDR1 DFQATT and CDR2 SNEGSKA come from the germline V gene (reference sequence). V lost 6 bases to trimming and J lost 6 bases, with 18 bases between them. CDR3 bases: TGCAGTGCCCCCCCTGTAGTGAGTGGTCAGCCCCAGCATTTT. This translates into CSAPPVVSGQPQHF.

This chain joins TRBV15 and TRBJ1-4; maybe TRBD1 (5 bases). V gave up 0 bases and J gave up 7 bases, with 15 bases separating them. CDR1 is LNHNV, CDR2 YYDKDF, per germline (reference sequence). This CDR3 has 16 residues. The CDR3 nucleotides are TGTGCCACCAGCAGAGATCCCGGGGGGTCCGGTGAAAAACTGTTTTTT. Translating it yields CATSRDPGGSGEKLFF.

This clonotype occurred once. One end of the junction is discordant with germline, which a read error may explain. This chain joins TRBV4-1 and TRBJ2-3; weak D call: TRBD2 (6 bases). CDR3 size: 17 residues. From germline, CDR1 is MGHRA and CDR2 YSYEKL. Written as DNA, the CDR3 is TGCGCCAGCAGCCAAGATATTAGCGGTATTAGCACAGATGCGCAGTATTTT. Translation: CASSQDISGISTDAQYF.

The CDR3 sequence is CASSPGTGRIQYF. The CDR3 region has the DNA TGCGCCAGCAGCCCGGGGACAGGGCGGATTCAGTACTTC. The chain employs TRBV5-1 and TRBJ2-4; 9 nucleotides agree with TRBD1. Germline V gene sequence: CDR1 SGHRS, CDR2 YFSETQ. This CDR3 comprises 13 residues. With V trimmed by 4 bases and J by 10 bases, 6 bases remained unmatched.

The J gene is TRBJ2-1, the V gene TRBV11-2; D is unclear. Between the trimmed V and J ends, which lost 4 bases and 10 bases, there was a span of 11 bases. The CDR3 is 12 amino acids. Germline V gene data show CDR1 as SGHAT and CDR2 as FQNNGV. Here the CDR3 reads CASSSGTPEQFF. For the CDR3, the DNA is TGTGCCAGCAGCTCCGGCACTCCCGAGCAGTTCTTC. The full variable domain, its missing parts supplied by reference TRBV11-2 and TRBJ2-1, is EAGVAQSPRYKIIEKRQSVAFWCNPISGHATLYWYQQILGQGPKLLIQFQNNGVVDDSQLPKDRFSAERLKGVDSTLKIQPAKLEDSAVYLCASSSGTPEQFFGPGTRLTVL.

The V call is TRBV4-1, the J call TRBJ2-7; D unresolved. Trimming removed 0 bases at V and 3 bases at J, with 15 bases between. Germline CDR1 and CDR2: MGHRA and YSYEKL. This CDR3 spans 16 amino acids. In nucleotides, the CDR3 is TGCGCCAGCAGCCAAGATACCGCAAACCTACACTACGAGCAGTACTTC. Protein product: CASSQDTANLHYEQYF.

This sequence joins TRBV29-1 and TRBJ2-1, with TRBD2 identical over 14 bases. The CDR3 runs 13 residues. Germline CDR1 is SQVTM and CDR2 is ANQGSEA. Trimming at V came to 3 bases and at J to 15 bases, leaving 7 bases not matched to a gene. CDR3 sequence (DNA): TGCAGCGTTGAGGGGACTAGCGGGAGTTCTTCGTTCTTC. Its protein product is CSVEGTSGSSSFF.

This clonotype has just one count. The chain has TRBV3-1 and TRBJ1-5; D is uncertain. The V gene lost 4 bases and the J gene lost 4 bases, with 11 bases spanning the gap. The CDR3 sequence is 14 residues long. Germline V gene sequence: CDR1 LGHDT, CDR2 YNNKEL (reference sequence). The CDR3 loop is CASSLGWGNQPQHF. The CDR3 nucleotides are TGTGCCAGCAGCCTCGGATGGGGTAATCAGCCCCAGCATTTT.

This chain connects TRBV5-1 to TRBJ2-3; D is unresolved. Germline lookup yields CDR1 SGHRS and CDR2 YFSETQ. The length of the CDR3 is 12 residues. Trimming shortened V by 4 bases and J by 5 bases, and 8 bases separated the two germline ends. CDR3 coding DNA: TGCGCCAGCAGCCAAAACGAAGATACGCAGTATTTT. Translated: CASSQNEDTQYF.

The chain carries TRBV3-1 and TRBJ2-7; D uncertain. The closer fit of TRBJ2-1 to the DNA end suggests the J call may be wrong. The CDR3 contains 12 residues. Germline values: CDR1 LGHDT, CDR2 YNNKEL (reference sequence). The CDR3 reads CASSQYELGQFF. The DNA for the CDR3 is TGTGCCAGCAGCCAATATGAGCTTGGGCAGTTCTTC.

This clonotype was seen repeatedly, ten times or more. The chain recombines TRBV11-2 with TRBJ2-1; D ambiguous. Trimming removed 1 base at V and 8 bases at J, with 15 bases between. The CDR3 has 15 residues. Germline V CDR1 and CDR2: SGHAT, FQNNGV. This CDR3 reads CASSLVGARGYEQFF. DNA of the CDR3: TGTGCCAGCAGCTTAGTCGGCGCGCGTGGGTATGAGCAGTTCTTC.

The chain uses TRBV6-5 and TRBJ1-2; TRBD1 aligns across 8 bases. The trim removed 2 bases at V and 4 bases at J, leaving 21 bases unmatched. The CDR3 extends over 20 amino acids. Germline CDR1 is MNHEY and CDR2 is SVGAGI. The CDR3, as DNA: TGTGCCAGCAGTTACAGTTGGGCCGGGACAGGCCTCCTTCCCCTCTATGGCTACACCTTC. It translates to CASSYSWAGTGLLPLYGYTF.

This clonotype has only a few counts. The V call is TRBV29-1, the J call TRBJ2-3; D remains unclear. V was shortened by 7 bases and J by 2 bases, with 16 bases between the two germline ends. Per germline, CDR1 SQVTM and CDR2 ANQGSEA. The CDR3 extends over 14 amino acids. The CDR3 reads CSGIMPSSTDTQYF. In DNA form, the CDR3 reads TGCAGCGGGATTATGCCCTCCTCCACAGATACGCAGTATTTT.